The 27 T cell receptor beta chains given below trace back to one sample, sequenced in a study of T cell changes during pregnancy in multiple sclerosis. The method was immunoSEQ multiplex PCR; TCRdb's version includes in-frame clones alone and lacks a portion of them. The sample includes around 60,000 clones, less than 95% of them seen just once. Sequenced here: CD4+ T cells from peripheral blood mononuclear cells, sampled after pregnancy. The receptors here all came from a female donor in good health, enrolled as a control in a pregnancy study.

The genes are TRBV7-9 and TRBJ1-5; D ambiguous. V was cut by 5 bases and J by 5 bases, with 13 bases left in between. CDR1 and CDR2 from the germline V gene are SEHNR and FQNEAQ (reference sequence). This CDR3 has 14 residues. The CDR3 reads CASSNSAHDQPQHF. Here the CDR3 DNA reads TGTGCCAGCAGCAACAGTGCCCACGATCAGCCCCAGCATTTT.

This clone was seen a single time. The J gene is TRBJ2-1, the V gene TRBV6-5; 8 positions match TRBD1. This CDR3 spans 15 amino acids. CDR1 and CDR2 (germline): MNHEY, SVGAGI. Trimming cost V 0 bases and J 7 bases; bases outside gene matches: 5. Here the CDR3 DNA reads TGTGCCAGCAGTTACTCGAAGCGGACAGGGAATGAGCAGTTCTTC. It is translated as CASSYSKRTGNEQFF.

This chain links TRBV27 with TRBJ1-2, with 9 bases aligning to TRBD1. Germline-derived CDR1 and CDR2 are MNHEY and SMNVEV (reference sequence). This CDR3 is 16 amino acids long. Trimming took 2 bases from V and 0 from J; bases not matched to a gene: 4. The chain's CDR3 is CASSLQGQGTNYGYTF. For the CDR3, the DNA is TGTGCCAGCAGTTTACAGGGACAGGGTACTAACTATGGCTACACCTTC.

The chain links TRBV19 to TRBJ1-2; 7 positions match TRBD1. CDR3 size: 13 residues. Germline CDR1 and CDR2: LNHDA and SQIVND (reference sequence). The J segment lost 8 bases and the V segment lost 6 bases, leaving 9 bases of the junction unmatched. The CDR3 DNA reads TGTGCCAGTAGACAGGACAGGCGATACGGCTACACCTTC. It codes for CASRQDRRYGYTF.

The chain is built from TRBV5-4 and TRBJ2-2; possible D gene TRBD1, 6 bases. This CDR3 region has 14 residues. V lost 5 bases and J 1 base, leaving 9 bases between the germline ends. Germline V lookup: CDR1 SGHNT, CDR2 YYREEE (reference sequence). This CDR3 is CASRKQGNTGELFF. In DNA form, the CDR3 reads TGTGCCAGCAGAAAACAGGGGAACACCGGGGAGCTGTTTTTT.

The rearrangement links TRBV4-3 to TRBJ2-5, with a tentative D call TRBD2 (5 bases). This CDR3 is 15 amino acids long. V was clipped by 1 base and J by 5 bases, with 14 bases between them. Germline CDR1 LGHNA, CDR2 YSLEER. The CDR3 loop reads CASSQGPQSGETQYF. CDR3 DNA sequence: TGCGCCAGCAGCCAAGGACCACAGTCGGGGGAGACCCAGTACTTC.

The rearrangement links TRBV5-4 to TRBJ2-5, with D maybe TRBD2 (5 bases). The germline V and J ends were trimmed by 0 bases and 0 bases, with 9 bases remaining between them. The CDR3 length is 15 residues. Germline loops: CDR1 SGHNT, CDR2 YYREEE (reference sequence). This chain's CDR3 is CASSLELRDQETQYF. In DNA form, the CDR3 reads TGTGCCAGCAGCTTGGAGCTGCGGGACCAAGAGACCCAGTACTTC.

The rearrangement links TRBV7-2 to TRBJ1-1; weak D call: TRBD1 (5 bases). V was cut by 1 base and J by 1 base, with 16 bases left in between. Germline lookup yields CDR1 SGHTA and CDR2 FQGNSA. The CDR3 consists of 17 residues. The CDR3 DNA follows: TGTGCCAGCAGCTTAGTTACCGGCTTTACAGGGAACACTGAAGCTTTCTTT. Residues: CASSLVTGFTGNTEAFF.

CDR3 nucleotide sequence: TGCGCCAGCAGCTGGGGTAGCGGAAGCACAGATACGCAGTATTTT. It encodes CASSWGSGSTDTQYF. The chain is built from TRBV5-1 and TRBJ2-3; D perhaps matches TRBD2 (6 bases). V lost 3 bases and J 0 bases, leaving 11 bases between the germline ends. This CDR3 has 15 amino acids. Germline V lookup: CDR1 SGHRS, CDR2 YFSETQ.

This chain uses TRBV5-1 with TRBJ2-7, with TRBD1 matching 8 bases. This CDR3 has 15 residues. Trimming took 0 bases from V and 5 from J; bases not matched to a gene: 7. The germline gives CDR1 SGHRS, CDR2 YFSETQ. CDR3: CASSLVWTGTNEQYF. The CDR3 DNA reads as TGCGCCAGCAGCTTGGTATGGACAGGGACGAACGAGCAGTACTTC.

The chain carries TRBV18 and TRBJ2-7, with 10 bases lining up with TRBD1. Germline V gene sequence: CDR1 KGHSH, CDR2 LQKENI. This CDR3 has 14 residues. The V segment lost 4 bases and the J segment 5 bases; nucleotides outside the gene matches: 5. The CDR3 protein is CASSLGDRGNEQYF. The DNA of the CDR3 is TGTGCCAGCTCACTAGGGGACAGGGGAAACGAGCAGTACTTC.

The J gene is TRBJ1-6, the V gene TRBV4-3; no firm D call. There are 16 residues in the CDR3. The germline gives CDR1 LGHNA, CDR2 YSLEER. Trimming left V 0 bases short and J 0 bases short, with 6 bases between. The chain's CDR3 is CASSQDPSSYNSPLHF. Here the CDR3 DNA reads TGCGCCAGCAGCCAAGATCCGAGCTCCTATAATTCACCCCTCCACTTT.

The J gene is TRBJ1-2, the V gene TRBV2; D is unclear. This CDR3 spans 12 amino acids. The germline gives CDR1 SNHLY, CDR2 FYNNEI. V was shortened by 6 bases and J by 8 bases, with 13 bases between the two germline ends. The CDR3 DNA reads as TGTGCCAGCAGCCGAGCGACCGAGGGCTACACCTTC. The encoded protein is CASSRATEGYTF.

The chain couples TRBV7-3 to TRBJ2-3; 10 nucleotides align to TRBD1. Trimming took 4 bases from V and 4 from J; bases not matched to a gene: 5. This CDR3 is built from 15 residues. CDR1 is SGHTA and CDR2 is FQGTGA in the germline V gene. Here the CDR3 reads CASSSGQGVADTQYF. CDR3 DNA: TGTGCCAGCAGCTCCGGACAGGGGGTCGCAGATACGCAGTATTTT.

The chain has TRBV11-2 and TRBJ1-2; no clear D. CDR1 SGHAT and CDR2 FQNNGV come from the germline V gene. Trimming took off 7 bases at V and 5 bases at J, with 14 bases between the two ends. The CDR3 contains 13 residues. CDR3 sequence reads: CASTSSGGYGYTF. The CDR3 DNA reads as TGTGCCAGCACATCCAGCGGTGGGTATGGCTACACCTTC.

The rearrangement joins TRBV7-3 to TRBJ2-7, with D unresolved. V was shortened by 5 bases and J by 1 base, with 12 bases between the two germline ends. The germline CDR1 and CDR2 sequences are SGHTA and FQGTGA. CDR3 length equals 14 residues. DNA for the CDR3: TGTGCCAGCAGCCCACAGATGAGATCCTACGAGCAGTACTTC. This encodes CASSPQMRSYEQYF.

This chain joins TRBV7-2 and TRBJ1-1, with D hard to call. The CDR3 extends over 15 amino acids. CDR1 and CDR2 from the germline V gene are SGHTA and FQGNSA. V lost 0 bases and J lost 0, with 8 bases in between. This chain's CDR3 is CASSLAGGLNTEAFF. The CDR3 DNA reads TGTGCCAGCAGCTTAGCTGGAGGGTTGAACACTGAAGCTTTCTTT. Full variable domain (outside the CDR3, taken from reference TRBV7-2 and TRBJ1-1): GAGVSQSPSNKVTEKGKDVELRCDPISGHTALYWYRQSLGQGLEFLIYFQGNSAPDKSGLPSDRFSAERTGGSVSTLTIQRTQQEDSAVYLCASSLAGGLNTEAFFGQGTRLTVV.

This sequence joins TRBV30 and TRBJ1-1; D is unresolved. This CDR3 has 14 residues. With 1 base removed from V and 1 base from J, the gap between germline ends came to 10 bases. In germline, CDR1 is GTSNPN, CDR2 SVGIG (reference sequence). CDR3 sequence reads: CAWSDGEWNTEAFF. The CDR3 coding sequence is TGTGCCTGGAGTGACGGAGAATGGAACACTGAAGCTTTCTTT.

The chain carries TRBV10-3 and TRBJ2-1; 13 bases agree with TRBD2. This CDR3 contains 16 residues. The germline V gene has CDR1 ENHRY and CDR2 SYGVKD. J gave up 0 bases and V 10 bases, and 6 bases lay outside the gene matches. The CDR3 bases are TGTGCCACGACTAGCGGGGGGCCCTCCTCCTACAATGAGCAGTTCTTC. Translating it yields CATTSGGPSSYNEQFF.

This chain's CDR3 is CASSIGQEWRNTIYF. The DNA for the CDR3 is TGTGCCAGCAGCATTGGACAGGAATGGCGCAACACCATATATTTT. The rearrangement links TRBV9 to TRBJ1-3; 7 bases line up with TRBD1. There are 15 residues in the CDR3. V was clipped by 4 bases and J by 7 bases; unmatched bases: 11. CDR1 and CDR2 from the germline V gene are SGDLS and YYNGEE.

The chain combines TRBV6-1 with TRBJ1-1; D is possibly TRBD1 (5 bases). V was shortened by 8 bases and J by 3 bases, with 19 bases between the two germline ends. Germline values: CDR1 MNHNS, CDR2 SASEGT. The CDR3 sequence is 15 residues long. The CDR3 loop reads CASLPWGGGDTEAFF. The CDR3 DNA sequence: TGTGCCAGCCTCCCCTGGGGGGGAGGGGACACTGAAGCTTTCTTT.

The chain recombines TRBV18 with TRBJ2-1, with a tentative D call TRBD1 (6 bases). CDR3 length equals 16 residues. V dropped 0 bases and J dropped 3 bases, with 12 bases sitting between them. Germline CDR1 and CDR2: KGHSH and LQKENI. In DNA form, the CDR3 reads TGTGCCAGCTCACCACCGTCAGGGGCGGGCTACAATGAGCAGTTCTTC. Amino acid sequence: CASSPPSGAGYNEQFF.

The V gene is TRBV14, the J gene TRBJ2-7, with 8 bases matching TRBD1. The CDR3 runs to 15 residues. The ends lost 4 bases at V and 4 bases at J; junction bases unmatched: 9. Per germline, CDR1 SGHDN and CDR2 FVKESK. The CDR3 coding sequence is TGTGCCAGCAGCCCGTCCAGGGGGCGCGGGTACGAGCAGTACTTC. Translation: CASSPSRGRGYEQYF.

Only one count was recorded for this clone. The V and J genes are TRBV7-6 and TRBJ1-3; the match to TRBD1 covers 11 bases. The germline V gene has CDR1 SGHVS and CDR2 FNYEAQ. This CDR3 comprises 16 residues. V gave up 4 bases and J gave up 0 bases; unmatched junction bases: 2. The CDR3 nucleotides are TGTGCCAGCAGCTCAGGACAGGGGGCCTCTGGAAACACCATATATTTT. Its protein product is CASSSGQGASGNTIYF. The full variable domain, with the rest looked up from reference TRBV7-6 and TRBJ1-3, is GAGVSQSPRYKVTKRGQDVALRCDPISGHVSLYWYRQALGQGPEFLTYFNYEAQQDKSGLPNDRFSAERPEGSISTLTIQRTEQRDSAMYRCASSSGQGASGNTIYFGEGSWLTVV.

The rearrangement uses TRBV6-6 and TRBJ1-3, with a weak D call TRBD1 (5 bases). This CDR3 spans 15 amino acids. Germline V gives CDR1 MNHNY, CDR2 SVGAGI (reference sequence). Between the trimmed V and J ends, which lost 5 bases and 0 bases, there was a span of 11 bases. The CDR3 DNA follows: TGTGCCAGCAGTCAGGACACAAACTCTGGAAACACCATATATTTT. Its protein product is CASSQDTNSGNTIYF.

This clone was recorded only once. The genes are TRBV27 and TRBJ2-7; tentative D call: TRBD1 (6 bases). Per germline, CDR1 MNHEY and CDR2 SMNVEV (reference sequence). The ends were cut back, 7 bases at V and 2 bases at J, with 12 bases in the middle. This CDR3 region has 13 residues. CDR3 amino acids: CASIGDKTYEQYF. Written as DNA, the CDR3 is TGTGCCAGCATAGGGGACAAAACCTACGAGCAGTACTTC.

CDR3 nucleotide sequence: TGTGCCACCAGCAGAGATAGGATAGCGAACACTGAAGCTTTCTTT. The encoded protein is CATSRDRIANTEAFF. This chain uses TRBV15 with TRBJ1-1, with no clear D. CDR1 LNHNV and CDR2 YYDKDF come from the germline V gene (reference sequence). The CDR3 contains 15 residues. The V and J ends lost 0 bases and 1 base respectively, with 9 bases between them.